The sequence of this TCR beta chain was determined in a study of response to subunit inactivated influenza vaccine. Study outcomes and limitations: New T cells are recruited in small numbers by each seasonal influenza vaccination, according to the authors' suggestion.

Note on this clonotype: Antigen specificity is unknown.

Using its own MiXCR run on the RT-PCR reads, TCRdb lists one record per CDR3 protein. The profile shows fewer than 550,000 distinct CDR3 sequences, roughly 25% of them singletons. The CDR3 extends over 14 amino acids. Germline values: CDR1 SGHTS, CDR2 YDEGEE. Trimming cost V 0 bases and J 8 bases, with 14 bases left between them. The clonotype comes from a middle-aged man who received an inactivated influenza vaccine. The specimen comprised CD4+ T cells sorted from PBMCs, sampled roughly 5 days after vaccination. The chain recombines TRBV5-8 with TRBJ1-2; D call uncertain. Here the CDR3 reads CASSLGQVRGGYTF. The CDR3 nucleotides read TGTGCCAGCAGCTTGGGGCAGGTACGAGGCGGCTACACCTTC.